This T cell receptor (beta chain) is drawn from a study of tumor-infiltrating lymphocytes in primary liver carcinoma. A constant-region primer primed TCR beta cDNA synthesis from 500 ng of total RNA. Three nested multiplex PCR rounds, a slightly modified ARM-PCR method, built the TCR beta libraries. Forward primers for TRBV1-TRBV30 and a C-beta reverse primer served the first two PCR rounds, at about 10 cycles each. MiXCR, applied by TCRdb to the multiplex PCR reads, yields one record per CDR3 protein. The table has around 100,000 distinct CDR3 sequences, approximately 71% seen once. Trimming at V came to 6 bases and at J to 6 bases, leaving 17 bases not matched to a gene. This CDR3 contains 17 residues. Germline V gives CDR1 SGHAT, CDR2 FQNNGV. Both RNA and DNA were isolated together from about 21-30 mg of bulk tissue that had not been sorted. Subjects presented with primary liver carcinoma managed by surgical resection. Chronic HBV infection affected patients, none of whom had received treatment.

The rearrangement uses TRBV11-2 and TRBJ2-1; TRBD1 matches at 7 bases. This receptor was taken from a woman in her sixties or seventies with primary liver carcinoma and hepatitis B virus infection. Source material: liver tumor tissue from sampling region 5. The subset here: tumor region T5, tumor centre. The CDR3 sequence: CASSIRPGQRFCNEQFF. The CDR3 bases are TGTGCCAGCAGTATACGACCGGGACAGAGATTCTGCAATGAGCAGTTCTTC.